Listed below are T cell receptor beta chains from one sample, sequenced in a study of early stage breast cancer tumors. Sequencing used immunoSEQ multiplex PCR; TCRdb keeps in-frame clones, though not all of them. The table records fewer than 90,000 clones, around 85% of them present only once. Sample: blood. These TCRs come from a person aged 55 to 69 with breast cancer. CDR3s include the opening cysteine and the closing phenylalanine or tryptophan. Each record gives: CDR3 DNA, CDR3 protein, CDR3 length, V gene, clone size, J gene, D gene. A D gene is named only where the DNA matches it firmly. Expanded clones are given a class, and other clones once, few, many or no size at all.

CDR3 DNA: TGTGCCAGCAGTTACGTGACAGAGGGCGAGCAGTACTTC
CDR3 protein: CASSYVTEGEQYF
CDR3 length: 13
V gene: TRBV6-6
clone size: few
J gene: TRBJ2-7
D gene: -

CDR3 DNA: TGTGCCAGCAGCTTTGGTACAGGGGATGGCTACACCTTC
CDR3 protein: CASSFGTGDGYTF
CDR3 length: 13
V gene: TRBV7-9
clone size: -
J gene: TRBJ1-2
D gene: TRBD1

CDR3 DNA: TGTGCCAGCAGGGGGGGGACTAGCACAGATACGCAGTATTTT
CDR3 protein: CASRGGTSTDTQYF
CDR3 length: 14
V gene: TRBV28
clone size: -
J gene: TRBJ2-3
D gene: TRBD2

CDR3 DNA: TGTGCCAGCAGAAGCAGCCTCTACGAGCAGTACTTC
CDR3 protein: CASRSSLYEQYF
CDR3 length: 12
V gene: TRBV6-5
clone size: -
J gene: TRBJ2-7
D gene: -

CDR3 DNA: TGTGCCAGTACTGGGTTTGGTGAAAAACTGTTTTTT
CDR3 protein: CASTGFGEKLFF
CDR3 length: 12
V gene: TRBV19
clone size: -
J gene: TRBJ1-4
D gene: -

CDR3 DNA: TGTGCCAGCAGCTCAGGACTAGCGGGAGGGCCGAGGGAGCAGTACTTC
CDR3 protein: CASSSGLAGGPREQYF
CDR3 length: 16
V gene: TRBV11-3
clone size: -
J gene: TRBJ2-7
D gene: TRBD2

CDR3 DNA: TGCAGTGCTAGTTTAGTAGATACGCAGTATTTT
CDR3 protein: CSASLVDTQYF
CDR3 length: 11
V gene: TRBV20-1
clone size: -
J gene: TRBJ2-3
D gene: -

CDR3 DNA: TGCGCCAGCAGCCAAGGACTAGGCTCCTACAATGAGCAGTTCTTC
CDR3 protein: CASSQGLGSYNEQFF
CDR3 length: 15
V gene: TRBV4-1
clone size: once
J gene: TRBJ2-1
D gene: -

CDR3 DNA: TGTGCCAGCAGTTACTCGAAGGCTACGCACCTCGAGCAGTACTTC
CDR3 protein: CASSYSKATHLEQYF
CDR3 length: 15
V gene: TRBV6-5
clone size: -
J gene: TRBJ2-7
D gene: -

CDR3 DNA: TGTGCCAGTAGTATCCCGGGACAGGGGAACACTGAAGCTTTCTTT
CDR3 protein: CASSIPGQGNTEAFF
CDR3 length: 15
V gene: TRBV19
clone size: few
J gene: TRBJ1-1
D gene: TRBD1

CDR3 DNA: TGCGCCAGCAGTGCCGGGGCGGGGACTGAAGCTTTCTTT
CDR3 protein: CASSAGAGTEAFF
CDR3 length: 13
V gene: TRBV10-1
clone size: few
J gene: TRBJ1-1
D gene: -

CDR3 DNA: TGTGCCAGCAGCCATCGGACGGCTGGAAACACCATATATTTT
CDR3 protein: CASSHRTAGNTIYF
CDR3 length: 14
V gene: TRBV13
clone size: -
J gene: TRBJ1-3
D gene: -

CDR3 DNA: TGTGCCAGTAGGGGAGTGGATACGCAGTATTTT
CDR3 protein: CASRGVDTQYF
CDR3 length: 11
V gene: TRBV19
clone size: -
J gene: TRBJ2-3
D gene: -

CDR3 DNA: TGTGCCAGCAGCCGCTTGAAGGGGCGCAGGGAAGCTTTCTTT
CDR3 protein: CASSRLKGRREAFF
CDR3 length: 14
V gene: TRBV7-9
clone size: -
J gene: TRBJ1-1
D gene: -

CDR3 DNA: TGTGCCGGGAGTCGTGTGGGTGACTCTGGGGCCAACGTCCTGACTTTC
CDR3 protein: CAGSRVGDSGANVLTF
CDR3 length: 16
V gene: TRBV19
clone size: -
J gene: TRBJ2-6
D gene: -

CDR3 DNA: TGTGCCAGCAGCCCGTTTTCAAGCACAGATACGCAGTATTTT
CDR3 protein: CASSPFSSTDTQYF
CDR3 length: 14
V gene: TRBV11-2
clone size: -
J gene: TRBJ2-3
D gene: -

CDR3 DNA: TGTGCCAGCAGCTTAACTAGCGGGGGAGAGACCCAGTACTTC
CDR3 protein: CASSLTSGGETQYF
CDR3 length: 14
V gene: TRBV7-3
clone size: -
J gene: TRBJ2-5
D gene: TRBD2

CDR3 DNA: TGTGCCACCAGCAGAGATCTGACAGGGTTTAGCTACGAGCAGTACTTC
CDR3 protein: CATSRDLTGFSYEQYF
CDR3 length: 16
V gene: TRBV15
clone size: -
J gene: TRBJ2-7
D gene: TRBD1

CDR3 DNA: TGTGCCAGCACCGATGAAGCGCAACCGAACACCGGGGAGCTGTTTTTT
CDR3 protein: CASTDEAQPNTGELFF
CDR3 length: 16
V gene: TRBV28
clone size: once
J gene: TRBJ2-2
D gene: -

CDR3 DNA: TGTGCCAGCAGCAAAAACCCACCCCCCCGGACAGGGTCCCACGAGCAGTACTTC
CDR3 protein: CASSKNPPPRTGSHEQYF
CDR3 length: 18
V gene: TRBV21-1
clone size: -
J gene: TRBJ2-7
D gene: -

CDR3 DNA: TGTGCCAGCAGTTACCTGTACGAGCAGTACTTC
CDR3 protein: CASSYLYEQYF
CDR3 length: 11
V gene: TRBV6-6
clone size: -
J gene: TRBJ2-7
D gene: -

CDR3 DNA: TGTGCCAGCAGCGGATCCATGGATACGCAGTATTTT
CDR3 protein: CASSGSMDTQYF
CDR3 length: 12
V gene: TRBV11-2
clone size: -
J gene: TRBJ2-3
D gene: -

CDR3 DNA: TGTGCCAGCAGCTACCCGCGTGGCGGGAGACTCGGGAGCTCCTACGAGCAGTACTTC
CDR3 protein: CASSYPRGGRLGSSYEQYF
CDR3 length: 19
V gene: TRBV28
clone size: -
J gene: TRBJ2-7
D gene: TRBD2

CDR3 DNA: TGTGCCAGCAGTGATGGACAGGCCGATTCTTCACCCCTCCACTTT
CDR3 protein: CASSDGQADSSPLHF
CDR3 length: 15
V gene: TRBV2
clone size: -
J gene: TRBJ1-6
D gene: TRBD1

CDR3 DNA: TGTGCCAGCAGCGGGCTAGCGGGAGGGACAGCGCAGTACTTC
CDR3 protein: CASSGLAGGTAQYF
CDR3 length: 14
V gene: TRBV2
clone size: few
J gene: TRBJ2-7
D gene: TRBD2

CDR3 DNA: TGTGCCAGCAGCTGGACAGGGTTGGAGACCCAGTACTTC
CDR3 protein: CASSWTGLETQYF
CDR3 length: 13
V gene: TRBV7-8
clone size: -
J gene: TRBJ2-5
D gene: TRBD1

CDR3 DNA: TGTGCCAGTAGTATTAGGGGGGATTCACCCCTCCACTTT
CDR3 protein: CASSIRGDSPLHF
CDR3 length: 13
V gene: TRBV19
clone size: -
J gene: TRBJ1-6
D gene: -

CDR3 DNA: TGTGCCAGCAGTGGGGGACAGGGGGCAACAGATACGCAGTATTTT
CDR3 protein: CASSGGQGATDTQYF
CDR3 length: 15
V gene: TRBV2
clone size: -
J gene: TRBJ2-3
D gene: TRBD1

CDR3 DNA: TGTGCCAGCAGTTTACAGGGAACCGAAGCTTTCTTT
CDR3 protein: CASSLQGTEAFF
CDR3 length: 12
V gene: TRBV28
clone size: -
J gene: TRBJ1-1
D gene: -

CDR3 DNA: TGTGCCAGCAGTTTAGAAGGCTCAACTAATGAAAAACTGTTTTTT
CDR3 protein: CASSLEGSTNEKLFF
CDR3 length: 15
V gene: TRBV27
clone size: few
J gene: TRBJ1-4
D gene: -

CDR3 DNA: TGTGCCTGGAGTGGGCAAGGGAATTCACCCCTCCACTTT
CDR3 protein: CAWSGQGNSPLHF
CDR3 length: 13
V gene: TRBV30
clone size: -
J gene: TRBJ1-6
D gene: -

CDR3 DNA: TGTGCCAGCAGAGGGGGACGAGCGGAGCTGTTTTTT
CDR3 protein: CASRGGRAELFF
CDR3 length: 12
V gene: TRBV28
clone size: -
J gene: TRBJ2-2
D gene: -

CDR3 DNA: TGTGCCTGGAGTGTCACAGGGAATCAGCCCCAGCATTTT
CDR3 protein: CAWSVTGNQPQHF
CDR3 length: 13
V gene: TRBV30
clone size: -
J gene: TRBJ1-5
D gene: -

CDR3 DNA: TGTGCCAGCAGAGGCGCGATTAGCACAGATACGCAGTATTTT
CDR3 protein: CASRGAISTDTQYF
CDR3 length: 14
V gene: TRBV5-4
clone size: -
J gene: TRBJ2-3
D gene: -

CDR3 DNA: TGTGCCAGCCCAAAACTAGCGGGAGTGTCGGATGAGCAGTTCTTC
CDR3 protein: CASPKLAGVSDEQFF
CDR3 length: 15
V gene: TRBV2
clone size: -
J gene: TRBJ2-1
D gene: TRBD2

CDR3 DNA: TGTGCCAGCAAAAGGGACAGCACTGGAAACACCATATATTTT
CDR3 protein: CASKRDSTGNTIYF
CDR3 length: 14
V gene: TRBV2
clone size: -
J gene: TRBJ1-3
D gene: TRBD1

CDR3 DNA: TGTGCCAGCAGTCTGGCCCGGGTCGGGCGATATAGCAATCAGCCCCAGCATTTT
CDR3 protein: CASSLARVGRYSNQPQHF
CDR3 length: 18
V gene: TRBV28
clone size: -
J gene: TRBJ1-5
D gene: -

CDR3 DNA: TGCGCCAGCAGCGCTACCGGGACAGGGGGGTACGACTATGGCTACACCTTC
CDR3 protein: CASSATGTGGYDYGYTF
CDR3 length: 17
V gene: TRBV10-2
clone size: -
J gene: TRBJ1-2
D gene: TRBD1

CDR3 DNA: TGTGCCAGCAGTGAAGCCCAGGGAGACGAAAAACTGTTTTTT
CDR3 protein: CASSEAQGDEKLFF
CDR3 length: 14
V gene: TRBV6-1
clone size: -
J gene: TRBJ1-4
D gene: -

CDR3 DNA: TGTGCCAGCAGGACAGGGGGTGACAATCAGCCCCAGCATTTT
CDR3 protein: CASRTGGDNQPQHF
CDR3 length: 14
V gene: TRBV28
clone size: -
J gene: TRBJ1-5
D gene: TRBD1

CDR3 DNA: TGTGCCAGCCTCCCGGACCCCTCCACAGATACGCAGTATTTT
CDR3 protein: CASLPDPSTDTQYF
CDR3 length: 14
V gene: TRBV5-4
clone size: -
J gene: TRBJ2-3
D gene: -

CDR3 DNA: TGTGCCAGCAGTAAACCGGGAGGAGGAGTGAATGAGCAGTTCTTC
CDR3 protein: CASSKPGGGVNEQFF
CDR3 length: 15
V gene: TRBV6-5
clone size: -
J gene: TRBJ2-1
D gene: TRBD2

CDR3 DNA: TGTGCCAGCAGTTCAGACAGGGTGGGAGATACGCAGTATTTT
CDR3 protein: CASSSDRVGDTQYF
CDR3 length: 14
V gene: TRBV11-2
clone size: -
J gene: TRBJ2-3
D gene: TRBD1

CDR3 DNA: TGTGCCAGCAGATGGGACAGCGATAGCAATCAGCCCCAGCATTTT
CDR3 protein: CASRWDSDSNQPQHF
CDR3 length: 15
V gene: TRBV28
clone size: -
J gene: TRBJ1-5
D gene: TRBD1

CDR3 DNA: TGTGCCAGCAGCTCATTAGGGGTCACTAGCACAGATACGCAGTATTTT
CDR3 protein: CASSSLGVTSTDTQYF
CDR3 length: 16
V gene: TRBV7-2
clone size: -
J gene: TRBJ2-3
D gene: -